The rows below give T cell receptor beta chains drawn from one sample of a study of shared clonotypes between healthy human individuals. TCRdb keeps only in-frame clones here, not all; method: immunoSEQ multiplex PCR. The repertoire includes about 1 million clones, about 74% of them detected once, and approximately 1.5% sits in the top ten. Sequencing was done on a sample of memory CD4+ T cells sorted from blood. The receptor source for this set is a man in his late teens or twenties in good health. CDR3s include the opening cysteine and the closing phenylalanine or tryptophan. Each record gives: V gene, J gene, clone size, D gene, CDR3 protein, CDR3 DNA. The D gene is left open where the match is weak. Expanded clones are given a class, and other clones once, few, many or no size at all.

TRBV19,TRBJ1-1,.,.,CASSISIQGEAFF,TGTGCCAGTAGTATATCCATCCAGGGTGAAGCTTTCTTT
TRBV15,TRBJ1-1,.,.,CATSRDTGARVEAFF,TGTGCCACCAGCAGAGATACGGGGGCGAGGGTTGAAGCTTTCTTT
TRBV5-1,TRBJ2-7,.,.,CASSEMEGALTEQYF,TGCGCCAGCAGTGAAATGGAGGGGGCGCTCACCGAGCAGTACTTC
TRBV18,TRBJ2-3,.,.,CASSPQGRTDTQYF,TGTGCCAGCTCACCACAGGGACGCACAGATACGCAGTATTTT
TRBV6-5,TRBJ1-3,.,.,CASGDGRVSGNTIYF,TGTGCCAGCGGGGATGGCCGGGTCTCTGGAAACACCATATATTTT
TRBV29-1,TRBJ2-2,.,.,CSVRDSNTGELFF,TGCAGCGTAAGAGACTCGAACACCGGGGAGCTGTTTTTT
TRBV30,TRBJ1-6,few,.,CAWSGQSSYNSPLHF,TGTGCCTGGAGTGGACAGAGCTCCTATAATTCACCCCTCCACTTT
TRBV2,TRBJ1-2,.,.,CASSPGTYGYTF,TGTGCCAGCAGTCCAGGGACGTATGGCTACACCTTC
TRBV12-5,TRBJ1-6,.,TRBD1,CASGLGTGGFSPLHF,TGTGCTAGTGGTTTGGGGACAGGTGGGTTTTCACCCCTCCACTTT
TRBV6-6,TRBJ2-1,.,TRBD2,CASRSLAGQADEQFF,TGTGCCAGCAGAAGTCTAGCGGGACAAGCCGATGAGCAGTTCTTC
TRBV29-1,TRBJ2-5,.,TRBD2,CSATGLEETQYF,TGCAGCGCTACGGGACTAGAGGAGACCCAGTACTTC
TRBV15,TRBJ2-5,once,TRBD1,CATSRGGQGQYQETQYF,TGTGCCACCAGCAGAGGGGGACAGGGACAGTACCAAGAGACCCAGTACTTC
TRBV7-2,TRBJ2-5,.,.,CASSFQGGGAKETQYF,TGTGCCAGCAGCTTTCAGGGAGGGGGGGCCAAAGAGACCCAGTACTTC
TRBV30,TRBJ2-2,.,.,CAWSVVGVDTGELFF,TGTGCCTGGAGTGTAGTCGGGGTAGACACCGGGGAGCTGTTTTTT
TRBV15,TRBJ1-4,.,.,CATRRDEKLFF,TGTGCCACCCGACGGGATGAAAAACTGTTTTTT
TRBV5-4,TRBJ2-7,.,TRBD1,CASSLSFGDRYEQYF,TGTGCCAGCAGCTTGAGTTTCGGGGACAGGTACGAGCAGTACTTC
TRBV19,TRBJ1-1,.,TRBD1,CASSGLDRHNTEAFF,TGTGCCAGTAGTGGATTGGACAGGCATAACACTGAAGCTTTCTTT
TRBV5-1,TRBJ2-7,.,.,CASGRSTYEQYF,TGCGCCAGCGGCAGGTCGACCTACGAGCAGTACTTC
TRBV4-3,TRBJ2-3,.,TRBD1,CASSQESQGWADTQYF,TGCGCCAGCAGCCAAGAGTCACAGGGGTGGGCAGATACGCAGTATTTT
TRBV10-3,TRBJ2-1,.,.,CAISDGIRRAGRGNEQFF,TGTGCCATCAGTGATGGTATTCGGAGGGCGGGGCGTGGCAATGAGCAGTTCTTC
TRBV5-1,TRBJ2-7,.,TRBD1,CASSPRTGARPSYEQYF,TGCGCCAGCAGCCCTCGGACAGGGGCTCGCCCCTCCTACGAGCAGTACTTC
TRBV23-1,TRBJ1-6,.,.,CASSQLSQTYYNSPLHF,TGCGCCAGCAGTCAATTATCACAGACCTATTATAATTCACCCCTCCACTTT
TRBV7-9,TRBJ1-2,.,TRBD1,CASSLEQGTNYGYTF,TGTGCCAGCAGCTTAGAACAGGGGACTAACTATGGCTACACCTTC
TRBV6-6,TRBJ2-5,.,.,CASSYGFETQYF,TGTGCCAGCAGTTACGGGTTTGAGACCCAGTACTTC
TRBV4-1,TRBJ1-1,.,.,CASKQQGRENTEAFF,TGCGCCAGCAAACAACAGGGACGTGAGAACACTGAAGCTTTCTTT
TRBV7-2,TRBJ2-3,.,.,CASHPGASSPDTQYF,TGTGCCAGCCACCCTGGGGCTAGCTCTCCAGATACGCAGTATTTT
TRBV19,TRBJ2-5,.,TRBD1,CASRRTGAGAQETQYF,TGTGCCAGTAGAAGGACAGGAGCTGGGGCACAAGAGACCCAGTACTTC
TRBV28,TRBJ2-7,.,TRBD1,CASTSTVPGGYEQYF,TGTGCCAGCACCTCGACAGTCCCAGGGGGCTACGAGCAGTACTTC
TRBV27,TRBJ2-1,many,TRBD2,CASSVIAGSSYNEQFF,TGTGCCAGCAGCGTCATAGCGGGTAGCTCCTACAATGAGCAGTTCTTC
TRBV18,TRBJ2-5,.,TRBD1,CASSPGTGSIQETQYF,TGTGCCAGCTCACCCGGGACAGGGTCCATTCAAGAGACCCAGTACTTC
TRBV6-6,TRBJ2-3,.,TRBD2,CASSRGGSTDTQYF,TGTGCCAGCAGTCGGGGGGGCAGCACAGATACGCAGTATTTT
TRBV7-2,TRBJ1-2,.,TRBD1,CASSATGRGRDVYGYTF,TGTGCCAGCAGCGCTACAGGAAGGGGGCGCGATGTTTATGGCTACACCTTC
TRBV5-1,TRBJ1-1,.,.,CASSLAGAMNTEAFF,TGCGCCAGCAGCTTGGCCGGGGCGATGAACACTGAAGCTTTCTTT
TRBV6-1,TRBJ2-5,.,.,CASSGGVMETQYF,TGTGCCAGCAGTGGAGGCGTTATGGAGACCCAGTACTTC
TRBV27,TRBJ2-2,.,TRBD2,CASSLSGTRNTGELFF,TGTGCCAGCAGTTTATCCGGGACTAGAAACACCGGGGAGCTGTTTTTT
TRBV2,TRBJ2-7,.,TRBD1,CASRQDRGPVYEQYF,TGTGCCAGCAGGCAGGACAGGGGCCCGGTCTACGAGCAGTACTTC
TRBV11-2,TRBJ2-3,few,.,CASSSQAGTDTQYF,TGTGCCAGCAGCTCCCAGGCGGGCACAGATACGCAGTATTTT
TRBV6-1,TRBJ2-5,few,.,CASSNDGTFKETQYF,TGTGCCAGCAGCAACGATGGGACTTTTAAAGAGACCCAGTACTTC
TRBV11-3,TRBJ1-1,.,TRBD1,CASSLDLGQEAFF,TGTGCCAGCAGCTTAGATCTGGGACAGGAAGCTTTCTTT
TRBV6-5,TRBJ2-7,.,.,CASATGNYEQYF,TGTGCCAGCGCCACAGGAAACTACGAGCAGTACTTC
TRBV29-1,TRBJ2-7,.,TRBD1,CSVLSSFQGAGHEQYF,TGCAGCGTCCTCAGCTCTTTCCAGGGGGCGGGCCACGAGCAGTACTTC
TRBV30,TRBJ1-2,.,.,CAWSVREGNYGYTF,TGTGCCTGGAGTGTACGGGAGGGGAACTATGGCTACACCTTC
TRBV7-2,TRBJ2-7,.,.,CASSLAGTNYEQYF,TGTGCCAGCAGCTTAGCTGGGACAAACTACGAGCAGTACTTC
TRBV9,TRBJ2-7,.,TRBD2,CASSPANGGFLYEQYF,TGTGCCAGCAGCCCGGCCAACGGGGGGTTTCTATACGAGCAGTACTTC
TRBV2,TRBJ2-7,.,TRBD1,CASSFDRVSSYEQYF,TGTGCCAGCAGTTTTGACAGGGTCTCCTCCTACGAGCAGTACTTC
TRBV6-6,TRBJ1-5,many,.,CATQMAGGNQPQHF,TGTGCCACCCAGATGGCGGGGGGCAATCAGCCCCAGCATTTT
TRBV5-8,TRBJ1-2,.,.,CASSFRGYYGYTF,TGTGCCAGCAGCTTTCGGGGGTACTATGGCTACACCTTC
TRBV19,TRBJ2-3,.,TRBD2,CASRAGDSVYSDTQYF,TGTGCCAGTAGAGCGGGAGACAGCGTTTATTCAGATACGCAGTATTTT